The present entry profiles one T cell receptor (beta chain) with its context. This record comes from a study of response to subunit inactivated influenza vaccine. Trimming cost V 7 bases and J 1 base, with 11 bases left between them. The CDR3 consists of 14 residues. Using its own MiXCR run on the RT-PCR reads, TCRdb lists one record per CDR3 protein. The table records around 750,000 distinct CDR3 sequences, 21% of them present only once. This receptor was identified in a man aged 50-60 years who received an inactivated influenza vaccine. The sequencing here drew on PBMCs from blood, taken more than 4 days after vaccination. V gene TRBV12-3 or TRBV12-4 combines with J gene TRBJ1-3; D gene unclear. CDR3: CASTTGPSGNTIYF. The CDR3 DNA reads TGTGCCAGCACTACGGGTCCTTCTGGAAACACCATATATTTT.